The entry below describes one TCR beta chain. This CDR3 has 13 residues. Trimming shortened V by 5 bases and J by 4 bases, and 12 bases separated the two germline ends. The germline gives CDR1 MDHEN, CDR2 SYDVKM. Under the authors' procedure: How many nucleated cells were present was estimated from reference gene primer amplification. Assay used: immunoSEQ multiplex PCR; TCRdb lists only in-frame clones, some missing. V and J calls and clone size are given by that table; D and trimming were obtained from the DNA. The table lists around 300,000 clones, nearly 90% of them singletons. These data come from a study of blood T cell repertoires in COVID-19.

The chain has TRBV28 and TRBJ2-7; D possibly corresponds to TRBD1 (5 bases). This clonotype was obtained from a woman aged 60-75 years who had recovered from COVID-19. The sequenced sample was PBMCs or T cells enriched from blood (not recorded which). CDR3 bases: TGTGCCAGCAGTCTCCCAGGGCAGTACGAGCAGTACTTC. Translating gives CASSLPGQYEQYF.